The sample holds many counts of the clone carrying this T cell receptor beta chain. Its antigen is not identified. Patients having uncontrolled infection, another autoimmune disease, pregnancy or lactation were not included. Extraction of PBMCs used approximately 10 ml of fresh peripheral blood. The sample belongs to a study of T cells in Graves' hyperthyroidism and ophthalmopathy. CDR1 is SGHKS and CDR2 is YYEKEE in the germline V gene (reference sequence). V was trimmed by 2 bases and J by 0 bases, leaving 10 bases between them. The CDR3 extends over 15 amino acids. Overall study results and limits: In validation, the model predicted ophthalmopathy. These predictions came a median about 6.8 months before onset.

TCR beta CDR3 regions were amplified from RNA. TCR CDR3 underwent first-round RT-PCR with the HTBI primer set. Each CDR3 protein gets one entry after TCRdb re-called the multiplex PCR reads with MiXCR. In the table there are more than 300,000 distinct CDR3 sequences, about 15% of which are singletons. This TCR was recovered from a woman aged 25 to 45 with Graves' hyperthyroidism. The sample taken for sequencing was blood. The chain carries TRBV5-5 and TRBJ2-3; perhaps D is TRBD1 or TRBD2 (5 bases each). CDR3 nucleotide sequence: TGTGCCAGCAGCTTTAGGGGCGGGAGCACAGATACGCAGTATTTT. Amino acids: CASSFRGGSTDTQYF.